Below are 15 T cell receptor beta chains sequenced from a single sample in a study of technical replicates of blood from a handful of donors. TCRdb's table, derived via immunoSEQ multiplex PCR, lists solely in-frame clones and lacks some. The sample includes under 110,000 clones, approximately 96% seen only once; the top ten take around 0.2%. The sample comprised T cells isolated from PBMCs. Receptors originate from a human donor in good health.

J is TRBJ1-5 and V is TRBV21-1; the table calls TRBD1, which could not be checked here. TRBV21-1 corresponds to a pseudogene. This CDR3 comprises 13 residues. The CDR3 is CASSGQRNQPQHF. CDR3 DNA: TGTGCCAGCAGCGGACAGCGCAATCAGCCCCAGCATTTT.

The J gene is TRBJ1-2, the V gene TRBV28; a possible D gene is TRBD1 (5 bases). The CDR3 sequence is 15 residues long. Germline CDR1 and CDR2: MDHEN and SYDVKM. Trimming took 5 bases from V and 4 from J, leaving 17 bases between them. This CDR3 reads CASSDPPGGGYGYTF. In DNA, the CDR3 is TGTGCCAGCAGTGATCCCCCGGGGGGGGGCTATGGCTACACCTTC.

V is TRBV18 and J is TRBJ2-5; D might be TRBD1 (6 bases). The CDR3 covers 13 residues. With 5 bases removed from V and 0 bases from J, the gap between germline ends came to 7 bases. Germline V lookup: CDR1 KGHSH, CDR2 LQKENI. In DNA, the CDR3 is TGTGCCAGCTCAACAGGGAACCAAGAGACCCAGTACTTC. Amino acids: CASSTGNQETQYF.

DNA of the CDR3: TGTGCCAGCAGCGAATGGGACAGTAACTACGAGCAGTACTTC. This sequence encodes CASSEWDSNYEQYF. The chain is built from TRBV9 and TRBJ2-7; TRBD1 aligns across 7 bases. Germline assignment: CDR1 SGDLS and CDR2 YYNGEE. V shed 3 bases and J 3 bases; nucleotides not matched to a gene: 6. This CDR3 contains 14 residues.

V and J are TRBV27 and TRBJ2-1; D is undetermined. V gave up 5 bases and J gave up 2 bases, with 10 bases separating them. Germline V CDR1 and CDR2: MNHEY, SMNVEV (reference sequence). There are 14 residues in the CDR3. The CDR3 sequence is CASSPPGPYNEQFF. The DNA of the CDR3 is TGTGCCAGCAGTCCGCCTGGGCCCTACAATGAGCAGTTCTTC.

This chain links TRBV4-1 with TRBJ2-2; 13 bases are shared with TRBD2. The length of the CDR3 is 20 residues. CDR1 MGHRA and CDR2 YSYEKL come from the germline V gene. Trimming at V came to 2 bases and at J to 0 bases, leaving 9 bases not matched to a gene. The CDR3 DNA follows: TGCGCCAGCAGCCAAAGACTAGCGGGAGGTCTCTTCGCGAACACCGGGGAGCTGTTTTTT. Its translation is CASSQRLAGGLFANTGELFF.

The chain couples TRBV29-1 to TRBJ2-7; 10 positions agree with TRBD1. The CDR3 is 13 amino acids. Per germline, CDR1 SQVTM and CDR2 ANQGSEA. Trimming took 6 bases from V and 2 from J; bases not matched to a gene: 4. CDR3: CSVQTGGPYEQYF. CDR3 in DNA: TGCAGCGTACAGACAGGGGGCCCCTACGAGCAGTACTTC.

Regarding this clone: This same CDR3 is encoded by further DNA sequences in the sample. V gene TRBV27 combines with J gene TRBJ1-1; D gene uncertain. V dropped 3 bases and J dropped 0 bases, with 8 bases sitting between them. CDR3 length: 14 residues. The V gene's germline CDR1 is MNHEY and CDR2 SMNVEV (reference sequence). DNA for the CDR3: TGTGCCAGCAGTTTTGGAGGCTTGAACACTGAAGCTTTCTTT. Amino acids: CASSFGGLNTEAFF.

The chain carries TRBV4-1 and TRBJ2-1; TRBD2 agrees at 12 bases. V lost 5 bases to trimming and J lost 6 bases; unmatched junction nucleotides: 14. The germline gives CDR1 MGHRA, CDR2 YSYEKL. This CDR3 spans 18 amino acids. The CDR3 sequence: CASSYQGLAGGLANEQFF. The CDR3 coding sequence is TGCGCCAGCAGCTACCAAGGTCTAGCGGGGGGGCTTGCCAATGAGCAGTTCTTC.

To note about this clone: The sample holds other DNA sequences that translate to the same CDR3. This chain uses TRBV9 with TRBJ1-1; D unresolved. CDR1 is SGDLS, CDR2 YYNGEE, per germline. The CDR3 runs 14 residues. Trimming shortened V by 5 bases and J by 0 bases, and 11 bases separated the two germline ends. CDR3 nucleotides: TGTGCCAGCAGTGGTTCGGGAATGAACACTGAAGCTTTCTTT. It specifies CASSGSGMNTEAFF.

This clone showed up just once. The V gene is TRBV4-2, the J gene TRBJ1-1; D not resolved. V dropped 0 bases and J dropped 6 bases, with 14 bases sitting between them. Germline assignment: CDR1 LGHNA and CDR2 YNFKEQ. The CDR3 contains 15 residues. The CDR3: CASSQDLTISSEAFF. The CDR3 DNA sequence: TGTGCCAGCAGCCAAGATCTGACAATTTCCTCTGAAGCTTTCTTT.

This chain joins TRBV25-1 and TRBJ2-3; D may be TRBD2 (6 bases). CDR1 and CDR2 from the germline V gene are MGHDK and SYGVNS. This CDR3 region has 14 residues. With 5 bases removed from V and 0 bases from J, the gap between germline ends came to 9 bases. The CDR3 DNA reads TGTGCCAGCAGTCGGGGGTCCAGCACAGATACGCAGTATTTT. Its protein product is CASSRGSSTDTQYF.

This clone has a single count. The gene calls are TRBV4-1 and TRBJ2-7; D remains unclear. The CDR3 runs 15 residues. Germline V gene sequence: CDR1 MGHRA, CDR2 YSYEKL. Trimming left V 0 bases short and J 4 bases short, with 13 bases between. The CDR3 nucleotides are TGCGCCAGCAGCCAAGAATTAGACACGTTGTACGAGCAGTACTTC. Translated: CASSQELDTLYEQYF.

V usage is TRBV11-2 and J usage is TRBJ2-1; D might be TRBD2 (5 bases). CDR1 and CDR2 (germline): SGHAT, FQNNGV. V gave up 6 bases and J gave up 0 bases, with 18 bases separating them. The CDR3 runs to 17 residues. The chain's CDR3 is CASRRPGSRGSYNEQFF. Here the CDR3 DNA reads TGTGCCAGCAGGCGGCCCGGCAGTCGGGGCTCCTACAATGAGCAGTTCTTC.

The rearrangement links TRBV11-2 to TRBJ2-1; D perhaps matches TRBD2 (6 bases). Trimming took off 8 bases at V and 0 bases at J, with 8 bases between the two ends. This CDR3 has 13 residues. CDR1 is SGHAT and CDR2 is FQNNGV in the germline V gene. The CDR3 DNA reads TGTGCCAGCGGGGGGAGCTCCTACAATGAGCAGTTCTTC. As protein: CASGGSSYNEQFF.